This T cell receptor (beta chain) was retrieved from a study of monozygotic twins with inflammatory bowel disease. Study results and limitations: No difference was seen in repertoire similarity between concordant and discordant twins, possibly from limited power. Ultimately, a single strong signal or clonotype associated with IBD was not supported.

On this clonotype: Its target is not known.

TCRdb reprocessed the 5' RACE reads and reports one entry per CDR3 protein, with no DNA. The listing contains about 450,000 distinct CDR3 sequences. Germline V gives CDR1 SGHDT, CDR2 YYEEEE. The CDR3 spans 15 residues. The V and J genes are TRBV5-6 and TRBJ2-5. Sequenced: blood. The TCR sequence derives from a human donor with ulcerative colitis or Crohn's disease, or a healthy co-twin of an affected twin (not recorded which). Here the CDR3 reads CASSLYLQPQETQYF.